These 19 T cell receptor beta chains originate from one sample sequenced in a study of regulatory T cells in long-lasting Graves disease (dated by TCRdb to the early 2020s). Library preparation used multiplex PCR. The sample was run on an Illumina HiSeq 4000. To build TCR beta libraries, CDR3 regions were amplified by Arm-PCR using iRepertoire HTBI primers. The raw public data were reprocessed by TCRdb itself: fastp quality trimming at Q25, MiXCR clonotype calling, in-frame beta chains only. A single entry per CDR3 protein holds the most common genes and DNA from its merged rows. The sample table contains roughly 560,000 distinct CDR3 sequences; only one count was recorded for more than 10% of them. The ten biggest clones cover roughly 8.9% of the sample. The time point label, as the study defines it: newly diagnosed GD, antithyroid drugs for less than 3 months. For both TCR sequencing and RNA sequencing, RNA was extracted from PBMCs using TRIzol.

This sample was shared with a second study, whose subject was T cells in Graves' hyperthyroidism and ophthalmopathy.

Source: peripheral blood mononuclear cells (PBMCs), taken at new diagnosis, from a patient treated with antithyroid drugs. The receptors here all came from a woman between 25 and 40 years old with Graves disease. Donor details come from another sample of the same person, matched by shared clones.

This clonotype was counted many times. CDR3 region: CASSLFRYTGELFF. The CDR3 nucleotides are TGTGCCAGCAGCTTGTTCCGTTACACCGGGGAGCTGTTTTTT. The chain links TRBV11-3 to TRBJ2-2; D not resolved. The CDR3 is 14 amino acids. The germline V gene encodes CDR1 SGHNT and CDR2 YENEEA. Trimming cost V 3 bases and J 3 bases, with 8 bases left between them.

This clonotype was picked up many times. Lacking the conserved final phenylalanine or tryptophan, this CDR3 likely reflects a read error. The gene calls are TRBV5-1 and TRBJ2-7; 11 bases are a match to TRBD1. There are 14 residues in the CDR3. Germline assignment: CDR1 SGHRS and CDR2 YFSETQ. J lost 4 bases, V lost 2 bases, and 2 bases had no gene match. The CDR3 sequence: CASSFRDRGYEQYL. In DNA form, the CDR3 reads TGCGCCAGCAGCTTCCGGGACAGGGGGTACGAGCAGTACCTC.

The chain uses TRBV20-1 and TRBJ2-2; tentatively, D is TRBD1 or TRBD2 (5 bases each). The CDR3 extends over 14 amino acids. The V end lost 5 bases, the J end lost 2 bases, and 12 bases lay between the germline ends. Germline values: CDR1 DFQATT, CDR2 SNEGSKA (reference sequence). CDR3 sequence (DNA): TGCAGTGCTTCTGGGGGAGTTAACACCGGGGAGCTGTTTTTT. Its protein is CSASGGVNTGELFF.

The chain combines TRBV7-3 with TRBJ2-1; D is undetermined. The germline CDR1 and CDR2 sequences are SGHTA and FQGTGA. Trimming shortened V by 2 bases and J by 3 bases, and 17 bases separated the two germline ends. CDR3 length: 17 residues. CDR3 coding DNA: TGTGCCAGCAGCTTACAGGCCGATAACCTTAACTACAATGAGCAGTTCTTC. Its protein is CASSLQADNLNYNEQFF. Full variable domain (rest looked up from reference TRBV7-3 and TRBJ2-1): GAGVSQTPSNKVTEKGKYVELRCDPISGHTALYWYRQSLGQGPEFLIYFQGTGAADDSGLPNDRFFAVRPEGSVSTLKIQRTERGDSAVYLCASSLQADNLNYNEQFFGPGTRLTVL.

This clonotype came up a few times. The chain carries TRBV20-1 and TRBJ1-5, with D perhaps TRBD1 (6 bases). Trimming stripped 5 bases from V and 4 bases from J, with 6 bases between. Germline CDR1 DFQATT, CDR2 SNEGSKA (reference sequence). This CDR3 region has 11 residues. The CDR3 DNA follows: TGCAGTGCTCAGGGGAATCAGCCCCAGCATTTT. Translation: CSAQGNQPQHF.

This clonotype was seen many times. The rearrangement joins TRBV19 to TRBJ1-1, with TRBD1 matching 8 bases. Per germline, CDR1 LNHDA and CDR2 SQIVND (reference sequence). This CDR3 is built from 14 residues. Germline trimming cut 7 bases from V and 0 bases from J; bases unmatched to any gene: 4. The CDR3 DNA reads as TGTGCCAGTAACAGGGACAGGATGAACACTGAAGCTTTCTTT. Its protein product is CASNRDRMNTEAFF.

This clonotype has just a few counts. The chain carries TRBV24-1 and TRBJ2-4; 9 bases align to TRBD2. The CDR3 runs to 18 residues. Per germline, CDR1 KGHDR and CDR2 SFDVKD. J lost 6 bases, V lost 2 bases, and 13 bases had no gene match. This CDR3 reads CATSDSAEAGGPLNIQYF. In DNA form, the CDR3 reads TGTGCCACCAGTGATTCCGCCGAGGCGGGAGGGCCTTTAAACATTCAGTACTTC.

This chain links TRBV28 with TRBJ2-5, with D perhaps given as TRBD1 or TRBD2 (5 bases each). The CDR3 runs to 14 residues. Germline CDR1 and CDR2: MDHEN and SYDVKM. Between the trimmed V and J ends, which lost 1 base and 5 bases, there was a span of 11 bases. The CDR3 reads CASSLFGGKETQYF. As DNA, the CDR3 is TGTGCCAGCAGTTTATTTGGGGGAAAGGAGACCCAGTACTTC.

This clonotype was seen ten or more times. This rearrangement joins TRBV27 to TRBJ2-5, with 8 bases lining up with TRBD1. The length of the CDR3 is 16 residues. The junction had 13 bases not matched to a gene; V was cut back by 6 bases and J by 4 bases. Germline V CDR1 and CDR2: MNHEY, SMNVEV (reference sequence). DNA of the CDR3: TGTGCCAGCAGCGTTCGGGCACCGGACAGGGCAGAGACCCAGTACTTC. It encodes CASSVRAPDRAETQYF.

At least ten counts were recorded for this clonotype. The chain couples TRBV11-3 to TRBJ2-1; 10 positions match TRBD1. In germline, CDR1 is SGHNT, CDR2 YENEEA. J lost 1 base, V lost 4 bases, and 7 bases had no gene match. The CDR3 length is 17 residues. The CDR3 spells CASSSTGTGESYNEQFF. In DNA form, the CDR3 reads TGTGCCAGCAGCTCGACCGGGACAGGGGAATCCTACAATGAGCAGTTCTTC. Looking up the rest from reference TRBV11-3 and TRBJ2-1 gives the full variable domain: EAGVVQSPRYKIIEKKQPVAFWCNPISGHNTLYWYLQNLGQGPELLIRYENEEAVDDSQLPKDRFSAERLKGVDSTLKIQPAELGDSAVYLCASSSTGTGESYNEQFFGPGTRLTVL.

The chain couples TRBV7-9 to TRBJ2-7, with D possibly called TRBD1 or TRBD2 (5 bases each). Germline V gives CDR1 SEHNR, CDR2 FQNEAQ (reference sequence). This CDR3 is built from 15 residues. Trimming removed 5 bases at V and 3 bases at J, with 17 bases between. The CDR3 loop reads CASSQSSGQGYEQYF. In nucleotides, the CDR3 is TGTGCCAGCAGCCAATCCTCGGGGCAGGGCTACGAGCAGTACTTC. Full variable domain (outside the CDR3, taken from reference TRBV7-9 and TRBJ2-7): DTGVSQNPRHKITKRGQNVTFRCDPISEHNRLYWYRQTLGQGPEFLTYFQNEAQLEKSRLLSDRFSAERPKGSFSTLEIQRTEQGDSAMYLCASSQSSGQGYEQYFGPGTRLTVT.

This clonotype showed up many times. This rearrangement joins TRBV5-1 to TRBJ2-5; 8 bases match TRBD2. V was clipped by 1 base and J by 2 bases; unmatched bases: 16. Per germline, CDR1 SGHRS and CDR2 YFSETQ. The CDR3 has 19 residues. In nucleotides, the CDR3 is TGCGCCAGCAGCTTGAGAGGAGTTAGCGGGACGGAGAGGCAAGAGACCCAGTACTTC. It translates to CASSLRGVSGTERQETQYF.

This clonotype was observed a few times. V gene TRBV28 combines with J gene TRBJ2-2; D is unclear. There are 13 residues in the CDR3. The V and J ends lost 5 bases and 5 bases respectively, with 9 bases between them. Germline V lookup: CDR1 MDHEN, CDR2 SYDVKM. CDR3 DNA sequence: TGTGCCAGCAGTAACAGAGGTACCGGGGAGCTGTTTTTT. Amino acids: CASSNRGTGELFF.

This clonotype was found a few times. CDR3 protein: CASSDRVEKLFF. The CDR3 DNA follows: TGTGCCAGCAGTGACAGGGTGGAAAAACTGTTTTTT. V usage is TRBV6-2 or TRBV6-3 and J usage is TRBJ1-4; 7 bases line up with TRBD1. The V gene end was trimmed by 5 bases and the J gene end by 8 bases; junction bases not matched to a gene: 2. CDR1 is MNHEY and CDR2 is SVGEGT in the germline V gene. The CDR3 length is 12 residues.

The rearrangement links TRBV5-6 to TRBJ2-7; TRBD2 agrees at 8 bases. Unmatched junction bases numbered 28, after V lost 5 bases and J lost 0 bases. CDR1 and CDR2 from the germline V gene are SGHDT and YYEEEE. This CDR3 spans 22 amino acids. CDR3 sequence reads: CASSATTHQPGLVIWSSYEQYF. The CDR3 DNA reads as TGTGCCAGCAGTGCAACAACACACCAACCGGGACTAGTGATCTGGAGCTCCTACGAGCAGTACTTC.

This clonotype came up many times. The chain carries TRBV2 and TRBJ2-7; the match to TRBD2 covers 13 bases. CDR1 is SNHLY and CDR2 is FYNNEI in the germline V gene. After removal of 8 bases from V and 5 bases from J, the junction contained 6 bases not matched to a gene. CDR3 length equals 14 residues. The CDR3 loop reads CASGGLAGLNEQYF. The DNA for the CDR3 is TGTGCCAGCGGGGGACTAGCGGGACTCAACGAGCAGTACTTC.

J is TRBJ2-3 and V is TRBV12-3 or TRBV12-4; TRBD2 matches at 7 bases. J gave up 2 bases and V 8 bases, and 10 bases lay outside the gene matches. The CDR3 is 15 residues long. The CDR3 here is CASSFSGGITDTQYF. CDR3 bases: TGTGCCAGCTCCTTCTCGGGGGGAATCACAGATACGCAGTATTTT.

This clonotype has only a few counts. The chain carries TRBV20-1 and TRBJ1-1; D is ambiguous. The CDR3 totals 13 residues. The V gene lost 0 bases and the J gene lost 4 bases, with 9 bases spanning the gap. The germline V gene has CDR1 DFQATT and CDR2 SNEGSKA (reference sequence). CDR3 sequence: CSARDPGGTEAFF. The CDR3 DNA follows: TGCAGTGCTAGAGATCCGGGCGGCACTGAAGCTTTCTTT.

On this clonotype itself: An end of the junction does not agree with germline; a read error may underlie this. This CDR3 reads CAGSLSLVLSTDTQYF. CDR3 DNA: TGTGCCGGCAGTTTATCTCTAGTCCTTAGCACAGATACGCAGTATTTT. The chain joins TRBV27 to TRBJ2-3; D ambiguous. The germline V gene has CDR1 MNHEY and CDR2 SMNVEV (reference sequence). This CDR3 spans 16 amino acids.